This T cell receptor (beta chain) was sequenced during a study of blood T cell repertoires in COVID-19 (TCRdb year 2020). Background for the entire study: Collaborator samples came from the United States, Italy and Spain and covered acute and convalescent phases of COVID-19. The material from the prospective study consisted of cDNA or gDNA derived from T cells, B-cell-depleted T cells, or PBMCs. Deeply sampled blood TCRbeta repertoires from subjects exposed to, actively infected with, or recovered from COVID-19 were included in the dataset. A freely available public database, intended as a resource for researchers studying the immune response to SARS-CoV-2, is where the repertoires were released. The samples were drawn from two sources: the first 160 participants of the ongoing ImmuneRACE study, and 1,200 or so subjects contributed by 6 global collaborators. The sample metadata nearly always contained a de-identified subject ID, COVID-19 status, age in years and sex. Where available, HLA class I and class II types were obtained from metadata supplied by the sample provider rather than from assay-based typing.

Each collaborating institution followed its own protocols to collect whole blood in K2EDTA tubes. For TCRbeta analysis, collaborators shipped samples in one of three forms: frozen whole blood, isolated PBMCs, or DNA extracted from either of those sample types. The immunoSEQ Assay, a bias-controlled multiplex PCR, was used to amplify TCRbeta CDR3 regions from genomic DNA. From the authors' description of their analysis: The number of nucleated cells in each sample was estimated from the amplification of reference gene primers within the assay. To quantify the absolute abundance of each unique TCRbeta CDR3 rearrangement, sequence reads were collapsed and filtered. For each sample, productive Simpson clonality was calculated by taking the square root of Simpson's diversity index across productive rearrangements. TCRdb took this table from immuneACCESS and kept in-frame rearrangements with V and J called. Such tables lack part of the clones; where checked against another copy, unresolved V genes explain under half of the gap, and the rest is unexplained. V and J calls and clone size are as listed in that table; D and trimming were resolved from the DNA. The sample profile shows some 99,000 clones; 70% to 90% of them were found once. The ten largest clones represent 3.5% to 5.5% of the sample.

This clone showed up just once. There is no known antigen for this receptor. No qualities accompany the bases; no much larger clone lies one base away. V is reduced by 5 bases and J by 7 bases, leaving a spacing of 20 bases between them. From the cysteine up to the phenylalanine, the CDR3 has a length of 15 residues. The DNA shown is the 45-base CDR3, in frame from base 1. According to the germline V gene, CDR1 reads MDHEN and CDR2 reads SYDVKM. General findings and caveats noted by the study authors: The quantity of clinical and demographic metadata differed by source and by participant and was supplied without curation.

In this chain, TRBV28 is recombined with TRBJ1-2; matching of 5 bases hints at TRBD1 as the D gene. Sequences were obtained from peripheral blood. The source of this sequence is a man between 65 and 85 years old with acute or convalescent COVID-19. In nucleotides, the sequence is TGTGCCAGCAGTGCAGCAGGGTGGGCAGCGGGTGGCTACACCTTC. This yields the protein CASSAAGWAAGGYTF.